Given below is one T cell receptor beta chain in context. The antigen remains undetermined. This sample is drawn from a study of T cells in localized non-small cell lung cancer. Only in-frame clones appear in the TCRdb table, and some are missing; sequencing was by immunoSEQ multiplex PCR. The data show 18,000 or so clones, with about 89% seen just once and roughly 9.1% held by the top ten. Study-wide findings and caveats: When the top 100 tumor clones were examined, a median approximately 54 of them also appeared in the adjacent lung, which was paired and uninvolved.

Deletions cut 5 bases from V and 2 bases from J, with 9 bases between. CDR1 LNHDA and CDR2 SQIVND come from the germline V gene (reference sequence). The CDR3 loop spans 13 amino acids. Sequenced material: peripheral blood, taken before any cancer treatment. The sequence came from a man aged 40 to 75 with stage I lung adenocarcinoma. The V call is TRBV19, the J call TRBJ1-1; D is uncertain. CDR3: CASSAKLNTEAFF. As DNA, the CDR3 is TGTGCCAGTAGTGCAAAACTAAACACTGAAGCTTTCTTT. The full variable domain, with the rest looked up from reference TRBV19 and TRBJ1-1, is DGGITQSPKYLFRKEGQNVTLSCEQNLNHDAMYWYRQDPGQGLRLIYYSQIVNDFQKGDIAEGYSVSREKKESFPLTVTSAQKNPTAFYLCASSAKLNTEAFFGQGTRLTVV.